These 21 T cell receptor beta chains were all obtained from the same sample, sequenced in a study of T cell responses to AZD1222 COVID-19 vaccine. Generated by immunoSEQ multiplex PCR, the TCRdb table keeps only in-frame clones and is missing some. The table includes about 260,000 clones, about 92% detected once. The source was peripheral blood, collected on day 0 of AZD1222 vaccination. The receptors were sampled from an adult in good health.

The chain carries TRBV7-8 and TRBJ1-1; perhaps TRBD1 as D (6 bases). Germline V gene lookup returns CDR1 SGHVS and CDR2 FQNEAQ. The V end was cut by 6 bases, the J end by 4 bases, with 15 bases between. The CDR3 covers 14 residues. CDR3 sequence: CASSSGRGSTEAFF. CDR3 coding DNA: TGTGCCAGCAGTTCGGGGAGGGGGAGCACTGAAGCTTTCTTT.

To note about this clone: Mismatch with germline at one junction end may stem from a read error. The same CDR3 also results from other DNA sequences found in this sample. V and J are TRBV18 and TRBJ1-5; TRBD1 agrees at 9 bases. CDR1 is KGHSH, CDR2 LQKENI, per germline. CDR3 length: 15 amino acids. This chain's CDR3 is CASSPQGASNQPQHF. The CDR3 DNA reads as TGTGCCAGCTCGCCACAGGGGGCAAGCAATCAGCCCCAGCATTTT.

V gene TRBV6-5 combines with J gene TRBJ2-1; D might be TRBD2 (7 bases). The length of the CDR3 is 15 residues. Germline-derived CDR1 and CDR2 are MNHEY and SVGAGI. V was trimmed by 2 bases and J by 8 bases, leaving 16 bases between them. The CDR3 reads CASSYTGGRPDEQFF. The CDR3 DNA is TGTGCCAGCAGTTACACGGGGGGCAGGCCGGATGAGCAGTTCTTC.

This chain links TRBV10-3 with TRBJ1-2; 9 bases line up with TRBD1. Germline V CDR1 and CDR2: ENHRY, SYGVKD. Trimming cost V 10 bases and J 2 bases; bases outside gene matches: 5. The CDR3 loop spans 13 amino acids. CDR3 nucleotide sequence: TGTGCCACGTCCGGGACAGGGAACTATGGCTACACCTTC. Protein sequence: CATSGTGNYGYTF.

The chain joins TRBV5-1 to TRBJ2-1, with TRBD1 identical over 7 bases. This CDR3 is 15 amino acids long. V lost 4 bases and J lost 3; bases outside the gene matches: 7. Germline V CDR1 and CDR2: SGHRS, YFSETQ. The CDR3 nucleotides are TGCGCCAGCAGCCCTTGGACAGGTAACTACAATGAGCAGTTCTTC. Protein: CASSPWTGNYNEQFF.

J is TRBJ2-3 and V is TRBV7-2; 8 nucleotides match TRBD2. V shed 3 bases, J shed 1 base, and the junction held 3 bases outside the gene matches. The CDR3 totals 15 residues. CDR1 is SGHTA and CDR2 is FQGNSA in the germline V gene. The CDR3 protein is CASSFAGGGTDTQYF. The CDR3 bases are TGTGCCAGCAGCTTCGCGGGAGGAGGCACAGATACGCAGTATTTT.

The CDR3 is CASSQDRGSFYNEQFF. The CDR3, as DNA: TGTGCCAGCAGCCAAGATCGGGGTAGCTTCTACAATGAGCAGTTCTTC. V is TRBV3-1 (or the pseudogene TRBV3-2) and J is TRBJ2-1; D is perhaps TRBD2 (5 bases). The CDR3 covers 16 residues. V lost 0 bases, J lost 3 bases, and 12 bases lay in between. Germline V gives CDR1 LGHDT, CDR2 YNNKEL (reference sequence).

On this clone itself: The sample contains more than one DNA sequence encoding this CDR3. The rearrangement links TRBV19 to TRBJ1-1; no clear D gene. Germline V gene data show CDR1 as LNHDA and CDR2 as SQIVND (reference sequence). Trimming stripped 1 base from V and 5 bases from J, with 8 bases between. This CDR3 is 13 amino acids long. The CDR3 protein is CASSIGGITEAFF. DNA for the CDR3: TGTGCCAGTAGTATAGGTGGGATAACTGAAGCTTTCTTT.

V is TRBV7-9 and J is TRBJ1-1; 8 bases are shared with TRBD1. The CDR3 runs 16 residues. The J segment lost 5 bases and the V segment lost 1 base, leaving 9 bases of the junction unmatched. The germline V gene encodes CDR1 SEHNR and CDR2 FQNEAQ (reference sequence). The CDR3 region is CASSLEGGRGRTEAFF. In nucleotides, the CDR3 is TGTGCCAGCAGCTTAGAGGGTGGCAGGGGGCGAACTGAAGCTTTCTTT.

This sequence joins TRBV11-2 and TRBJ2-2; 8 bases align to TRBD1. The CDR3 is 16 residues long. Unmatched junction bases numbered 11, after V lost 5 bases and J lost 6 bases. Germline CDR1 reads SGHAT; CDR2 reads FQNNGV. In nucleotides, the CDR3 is TGTGCCAGCAGCCCTCGACAGGGGTCGATCTCCGGGGAGCTGTTTTTT. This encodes CASSPRQGSISGELFF.

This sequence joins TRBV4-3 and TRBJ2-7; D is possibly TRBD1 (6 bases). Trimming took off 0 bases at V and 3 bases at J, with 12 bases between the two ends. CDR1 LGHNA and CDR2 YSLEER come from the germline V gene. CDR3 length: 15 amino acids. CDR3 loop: CASSQDLDSLYEQYF. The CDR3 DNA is TGCGCCAGCAGCCAAGATTTGGACAGCCTCTACGAGCAGTACTTC.

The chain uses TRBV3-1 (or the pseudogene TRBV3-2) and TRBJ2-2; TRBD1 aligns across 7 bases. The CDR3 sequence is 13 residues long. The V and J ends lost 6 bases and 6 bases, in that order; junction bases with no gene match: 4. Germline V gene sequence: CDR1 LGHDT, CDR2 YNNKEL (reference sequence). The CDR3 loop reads CASSNRGSGELFF. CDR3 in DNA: TGTGCCAGCAGTAACAGGGGTTCCGGGGAGCTGTTTTTT.

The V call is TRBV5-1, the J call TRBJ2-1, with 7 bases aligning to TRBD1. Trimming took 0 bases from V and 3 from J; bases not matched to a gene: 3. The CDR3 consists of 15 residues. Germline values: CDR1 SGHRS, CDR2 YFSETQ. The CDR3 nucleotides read TGCGCCAGCAGCTTGGAGGGGACAGACTACAATGAGCAGTTCTTC. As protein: CASSLEGTDYNEQFF.

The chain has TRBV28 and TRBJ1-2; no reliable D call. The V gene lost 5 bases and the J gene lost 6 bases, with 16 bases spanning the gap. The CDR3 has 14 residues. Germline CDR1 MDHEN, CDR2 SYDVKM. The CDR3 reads CASSRDQPRHGYTF. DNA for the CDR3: TGTGCCAGCAGTCGTGACCAGCCACGGCATGGCTACACCTTC.

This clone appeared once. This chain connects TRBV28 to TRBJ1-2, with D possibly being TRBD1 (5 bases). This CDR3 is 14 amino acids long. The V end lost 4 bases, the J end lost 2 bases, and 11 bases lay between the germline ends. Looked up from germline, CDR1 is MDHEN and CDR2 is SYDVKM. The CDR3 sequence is CASSWGGRNYGYTF. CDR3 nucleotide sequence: TGTGCCAGCAGTTGGGGGGGACGGAACTATGGCTACACCTTC.

The CDR3 region has the DNA TGTGCCAGCAGCATAAGGGGGTCGGGCAATCAGCCCCAGCATTTT. It yields the protein CASSIRGSGNQPQHF. J is TRBJ1-5 and V is TRBV7-2; maybe TRBD1 (6 bases). The CDR3 is made up of 15 amino acids. V lost 5 bases and J lost 2, with 13 bases in between. Germline V gene lookup returns CDR1 SGHTA and CDR2 FQGNSA.

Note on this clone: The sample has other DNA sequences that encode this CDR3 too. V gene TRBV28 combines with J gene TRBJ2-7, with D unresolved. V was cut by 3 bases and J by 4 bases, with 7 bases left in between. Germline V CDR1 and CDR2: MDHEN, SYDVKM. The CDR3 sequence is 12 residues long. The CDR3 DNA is TGTGCCAGCAGTTTGTCCCTGTACGAGCAGTACTTC. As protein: CASSLSLYEQYF.

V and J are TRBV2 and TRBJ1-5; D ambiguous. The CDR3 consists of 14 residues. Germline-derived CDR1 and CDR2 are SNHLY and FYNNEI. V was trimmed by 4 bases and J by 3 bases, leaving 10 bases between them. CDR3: CASSVGLINQPQHF. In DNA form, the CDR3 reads TGTGCCAGCAGTGTAGGGTTGATCAATCAGCCCCAGCATTTT.

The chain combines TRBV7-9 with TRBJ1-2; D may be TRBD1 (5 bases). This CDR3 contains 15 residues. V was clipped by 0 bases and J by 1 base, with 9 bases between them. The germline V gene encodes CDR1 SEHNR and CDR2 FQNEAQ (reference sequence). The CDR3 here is CASSLAQGYNYGYTF. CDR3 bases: TGTGCCAGCAGCTTAGCTCAGGGATATAACTATGGCTACACCTTC.

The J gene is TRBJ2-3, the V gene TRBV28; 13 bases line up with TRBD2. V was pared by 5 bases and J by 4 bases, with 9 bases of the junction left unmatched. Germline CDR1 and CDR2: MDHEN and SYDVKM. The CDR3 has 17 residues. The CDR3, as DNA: TGTGCCAGCAGTGCGACCAGACTAGCGGGGGGCGCAGATACGCAGTATTTT. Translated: CASSATRLAGGADTQYF.

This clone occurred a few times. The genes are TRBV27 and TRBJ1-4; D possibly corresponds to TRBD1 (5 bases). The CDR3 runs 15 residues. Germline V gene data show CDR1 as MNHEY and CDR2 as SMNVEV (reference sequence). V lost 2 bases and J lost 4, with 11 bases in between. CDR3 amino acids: CASSLVQAVNEKLFF. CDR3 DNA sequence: TGTGCCAGCAGTTTAGTACAGGCGGTTAATGAAAAACTGTTTTTT.